This record covers a single T cell receptor (beta chain). Roughly 0.45 to 1 ug RNA was reverse transcribed with random hexamers. TCRdb analysed the immunoSEQ multiplex PCR reads with MiXCR anew, one entry per CDR3 protein. The sample records 150,000 or so distinct CDR3 sequences, around 90% being singletons. These data originate in a study of CD8 T cells in Susac syndrome. Healthy donors served as the controls. They were matched for age and sex. V was pared by 6 bases and J by 5 bases, with 11 bases between. The CDR3 has 13 amino acids. The chain combines TRBV12-3 or TRBV12-4 with TRBJ1-5, with D hard to call. Sequencing input: CD4+ T cells from PBMCs. The receptor was isolated from a human donor in good health. The DNA of the CDR3 is TGTGCCAGCAGCTTCGATCCGGATCAGCCCCAGCATTTT. Residues: CASSFDPDQPQHF.